This T cell receptor beta chain stems from a study of regulatory T cells. Notes on the study in general: Hydrophobic residues at CDR3 positions 6 and 7 were enriched in conventional CD4+ T cells of CD3G-deficient patients.

Concerning this clone itself: Antigen: not known.

CDR3 length: 13 amino acids. Germline CDR1 is MDHEN and CDR2 is SYDVKM. Trimming pared 3 bases from V and 6 bases from J, leaving 11 bases between. The primer mix had 52 TRBV and 13 TRBJ primers. Measured with immunoSEQ multiplex PCR; TCRdb has only the in-frame clones, and not every one. Of tens of thousands of clones in the sample, about 93% were seen once. The chain has TRBV28 and TRBJ2-5; D uncertain. Sequences were obtained from conventional CD4+ T cells sorted from blood. The clonotype originates from a child younger than 10 with CD3G deficiency. The CDR3, as DNA: TGTGCCAGCAGTTTGGGTAGCTACCAGACCCAGTACTTC. Its translation is CASSLGSYQTQYF.